This is a list of T cell receptor beta chains from one sample in a study of cytomegalovirus exposure and HLA in healthy donors. Sequencing was performed with immunoSEQ multiplex PCR; in TCRdb, only in-frame clones are kept and a portion is missing. The sample consists of around 99,000 clones, 70% to 80% of them appearing once. Source material: PBMCs. The origin of the receptors is a man aged 18 to 35 in good health and CMV-seronegative. The CDR3 runs from the conserved cysteine through the conserved F or W. Each record gives: V gene, clone size, J gene, D gene, CDR3 DNA, CDR3 protein. The D gene is left open where the match is weak. Size is omitted from some rows. Given values are once, few, many or a class for expanded clones.

TRBV5-4	-	TRBJ1-2	TRBD1	TGTGCCAGCAGCACGGGACAGTCATATGGCTACACCTTC	CASSTGQSYGYTF
TRBV10-3	few	TRBJ1-2	-	TGTGCCATCAGTGGACTGTATGGCTACACCTTC	CAISGLYGYTF
TRBV7-9	-	TRBJ2-7	TRBD1	TGTGCCAGCAGCGTAATAGGACAGGGCCACGAGCAGTACTTC	CASSVIGQGHEQYF
TRBV10-3	-	TRBJ2-2	-	TGTGCCATCGGGTCCCTAGTAGCGAACACCGGGGAGCTGTTTTTT	CAIGSLVANTGELFF
TRBV29-1	-	TRBJ1-1	-	TGCAGCGTTGCACGGGTCGCGCAACGGGGAACTGAAGCTTTCTTT	CSVARVAQRGTEAFF
TRBV7-8	-	TRBJ1-6	-	TGTGCCAGCAGCTCAAACAGGGTTGGCAAGGCGAGCTCCTATAATTCACCCCTCCACTTT	CASSSNRVGKASSYNSPLHF
TRBV7-3	-	TRBJ1-1	-	TGTGCCAGCAGCTTATTAGTAGGCAGGGAAGCTTTCTTT	CASSLLVGREAFF
TRBV6-5	-	TRBJ1-5	TRBD1	TGTGCCAGCAGTAGACAGGGGGGGCAGCCCCAGCATTTT	CASSRQGGQPQHF
TRBV7-2	-	TRBJ1-5	-	TGTGCCAGCAGCCCCAACTCGGGGGGCAATCAGCCCCAGCATTTT	CASSPNSGGNQPQHF
TRBV19	-	TRBJ2-7	-	TGTGCCAGTGAACGTTGCTTCAGGGCCTCCTACGAGCAGTACTTC	CASERCFRASYEQYF
TRBV7-9	-	TRBJ2-3	TRBD2	TGTGCCAGCAGCCAGAGCGGGGGAGGCACAGATACGCAGTATTTT	CASSQSGGGTDTQYF
TRBV5-1	few	TRBJ2-5	TRBD2	TGCGCCAGCAGCTTGGCCTTGCGGGGGGGCGACGGGGAGACCCAGTACTTC	CASSLALRGGDGETQYF
TRBV18	-	TRBJ1-5	-	TGTGCCAGCTCACCGGCCCAGGTTAATCAGCCCCAGCATTTT	CASSPAQVNQPQHF
TRBV29-1	-	TRBJ1-1	-	TGCAGCGTGTATGGACGGGAGAACACTGAAGCTTTCTTT	CSVYGRENTEAFF
TRBV7-8	-	TRBJ2-7	TRBD1	TGTGCCAGCAGCTTATGGGGACAGATGATCTACGAGCAGTACTTC	CASSLWGQMIYEQYF
TRBV9	-	TRBJ1-4	-	TGTGCCAGCAGCGTAGGCCAGGGAAATGAAAAACTGTTTTTT	CASSVGQGNEKLFF
TRBV18	-	TRBJ1-3	TRBD1	TGTGCCAGCTCACCGGACAGGGCTGGAAACACCATATATTTT	CASSPDRAGNTIYF
TRBV5-1	-	TRBJ2-1	TRBD1	TGCGCCAGCAGCATCGCACAGGGGGCGATGAATGAGCAGTTCTTC	CASSIAQGAMNEQFF
TRBV7-3	-	TRBJ2-5	TRBD1	TGTGCCAGCAGCTTACAGGGGGCCGGTGAGACCCAGTACTTC	CASSLQGAGETQYF
TRBV15	-	TRBJ1-5	-	TGTGCCACCAGCCGGGGGAGGTCGACTGATCCCCAGCATTTT	CATSRGRSTDPQHF
TRBV5-1	-	TRBJ2-4	TRBD2	TGCGCCAGCAGCCCGGGGACTAGCGGGGGGGCCGGGAACATTCAGTACTTC	CASSPGTSGGAGNIQYF
TRBV18	once	TRBJ2-2	TRBD1	TGTGCCAGCTCACCACCGACAGGGACCGGGGAGCTGTTTTTT	CASSPPTGTGELFF
TRBV19	-	TRBJ2-7	-	TGTGCCAGTAGTATACGACTTGTTACATCCTACGAGCAGTACTTC	CASSIRLVTSYEQYF
TRBV19	-	TRBJ2-7	-	TGTGCCAGTAGTAGGGAGACAAGCCCCTACGAGCAGTACTTC	CASSRETSPYEQYF
TRBV29-1	-	TRBJ1-5	-	TGCAGCGTAACCCAGGGGCAGGGCCAAACCCAGCATTTT	CSVTQGQGQTQHF
TRBV28	-	TRBJ1-2	-	TGTGCCAGCAGTCAACTGTCCTATGGCTACACCTTC	CASSQLSYGYTF
TRBV2	-	TRBJ2-1	-	TGTGCCAGCAGGCCTGGGGGGACTCACTACAATGAGCAGTTCTTC	CASRPGGTHYNEQFF
TRBV19	-	TRBJ1-6	-	TGTGCCAGTAGTATATCCAGGGTGCGTTCACCCCTCCACTTT	CASSISRVRSPLHF